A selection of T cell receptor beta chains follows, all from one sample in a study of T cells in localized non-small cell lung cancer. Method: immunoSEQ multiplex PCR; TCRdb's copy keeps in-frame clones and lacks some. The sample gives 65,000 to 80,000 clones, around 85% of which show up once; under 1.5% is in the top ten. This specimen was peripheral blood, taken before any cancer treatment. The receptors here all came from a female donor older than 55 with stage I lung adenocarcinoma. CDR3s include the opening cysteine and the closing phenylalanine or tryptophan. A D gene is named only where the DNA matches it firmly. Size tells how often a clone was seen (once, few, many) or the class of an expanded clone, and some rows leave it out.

cdr3_nt: TGTGCCAGCAGGGGAGTAGGCTATGGCTACACCTTC; cdr3_aa: CASRGVGYGYTF; d_call: NA; j_call: TRBJ1-2; v_call: TRBV11-2; clone_size: NA
cdr3_nt: TGCGCCAGCAGCCCCTCCCCCGGAGTAGCAACAGATACGCAGTATTTT; cdr3_aa: CASSPSPGVATDTQYF; d_call: NA; j_call: TRBJ2-3; v_call: TRBV4-3; clone_size: NA
cdr3_nt: TGTGCCAGCAGCTTACGGGGGGGGGAAAACCCCGGGGAGCTGTTTTTT; cdr3_aa: CASSLRGGENPGELFF; d_call: TRBD2; j_call: TRBJ2-2; v_call: TRBV7-6; clone_size: NA
cdr3_nt: TGTGCCAGCAGCAGATGGACAGTTAACACTGAAGCTTTCTTT; cdr3_aa: CASSRWTVNTEAFF; d_call: NA; j_call: TRBJ1-1; v_call: TRBV11-2; clone_size: few
cdr3_nt: TGTGCCAGCAGCCCGTACAGGGGTCGGGCCAACGTCCTGACTTTC; cdr3_aa: CASSPYRGRANVLTF; d_call: TRBD1; j_call: TRBJ2-6; v_call: TRBV2; clone_size: NA
cdr3_nt: TGTGCCAGCAGTGATCGACAGAACTATGGCTACACCTTC; cdr3_aa: CASSDRQNYGYTF; d_call: NA; j_call: TRBJ1-2; v_call: TRBV6-1; clone_size: few
cdr3_nt: TGTGCCAGCAGCAAAGGGGGCCGACAGGGGGCTTGGGAGCAGTACTTC; cdr3_aa: CASSKGGRQGAWEQYF; d_call: TRBD1; j_call: TRBJ2-7; v_call: TRBV11-1; clone_size: few
cdr3_nt: TGTGCCAGCAGCCAAGACAGGGTTAACGAGCAGTACTTC; cdr3_aa: CASSQDRVNEQYF; d_call: TRBD1; j_call: TRBJ2-7; v_call: TRBV7-8; clone_size: NA
cdr3_nt: TGTGCCAGCAGCCCATACAATGAGCAGTTCTTC; cdr3_aa: CASSPYNEQFF; d_call: NA; j_call: TRBJ2-1; v_call: TRBV7-2; clone_size: NA
cdr3_nt: TGTGCCAGCAGCTACAGGGGGTTCTACAATGAGCAGTTCTTC; cdr3_aa: CASSYRGFYNEQFF; d_call: TRBD1; j_call: TRBJ2-1; v_call: TRBV7-3; clone_size: NA
cdr3_nt: TGTGCCAGCAGCCTGGGACCCAACGAGGAGTTACCCTATGGCTACACCTTC; cdr3_aa: CASSLGPNEELPYGYTF; d_call: NA; j_call: TRBJ1-2; v_call: TRBV5-4; clone_size: NA
cdr3_nt: TGCGCCAGCAGCTTTGACAGAGCAACTAATGAAAAACTGTTTTTT; cdr3_aa: CASSFDRATNEKLFF; d_call: NA; j_call: TRBJ1-4; v_call: TRBV5-1; clone_size: NA
cdr3_nt: TGTGCCAGTAGTGATAGGGCGGGGGCCTACAATGAGCAGTTCTTC; cdr3_aa: CASSDRAGAYNEQFF; d_call: TRBD2; j_call: TRBJ2-1; v_call: TRBV19; clone_size: NA
cdr3_nt: TGTGCCAGCAGCTCCAGACTAGCGGGGGCCTTCTCCTACGAGCAGTACTTC; cdr3_aa: CASSSRLAGAFSYEQYF; d_call: TRBD2; j_call: TRBJ2-7; v_call: TRBV7-2; clone_size: once
cdr3_nt: TGTGCCAGCAGCCCCCGCGGCGGGGACATTCAGTACTTC; cdr3_aa: CASSPRGGDIQYF; d_call: NA; j_call: TRBJ2-4; v_call: TRBV7-2; clone_size: NA
cdr3_nt: TGTGCCAGCAGTGCCAGGGAGAACTACGAGCAGTACTTC; cdr3_aa: CASSARENYEQYF; d_call: NA; j_call: TRBJ2-7; v_call: TRBV6-1; clone_size: NA